The clone carrying this T cell receptor (gamma chain) came up a few times. Antigen specificity is unknown. RNA was extracted from the cells and then reverse transcribed. CDR3 amplicons came from multiplex PCR with pooled V-gene forward and constant-region reverse primers. TCRdb re-called the multiplex PCR reads with CATT. The data contain more than 9,000 gamma-chain clones, more than 35% of them singletons. This sample is drawn from a study of Vδ1+ human thymocytes. The length of the CDR3 is 16 residues. V gave up 3 bases and J gave up 3 bases; unmatched junction bases: 14. The germline V gene has CDR1 VTNTFY and CDR2 YDVSTARD (reference sequence). Whole-study results and caveats: Thymic delta-chain repertoires held approximately 20% Vdelta2 sequences and few Vdelta3, despite high sort purity. In the thymus, TRG and TRD repertoires looked highly polyclonal with Gaussian CDR3 lengths.

The sequenced sample consisted of Vdelta1+ gamma-delta thymocytes from the thymus. Documented subset: FACS-sorted CD3+ TCRalphabeta- TCRVdelta1+ TCRVdelta2- thymocytes. This sequence originates from a boy under two years old who had congenital heart surgery. The chain joins TRGV3 to TRGJ1 or TRGJ2. The CDR3 nucleotides read TGTGCCACCTGGGACCCCTGCCTTGGGTTTTATTATAAGAAACTCTTT. Translation gives CATWDPCLGFYYKKLF.